This record covers a single T cell receptor beta chain. Which antigen it targets is not known. Per-nucleotide qualities are absent, and no much larger clonotype sits a single base away. The sample is drawn from a study of identical twins (dated by TCRdb to the mid-2010s). With respect to the entire study: TCR alpha and beta repertoires from monozygotic twins, unrelated adults of various ages and cord blood were deep-sequenced to test whether fetal clonotypes persist. Replicate twin experiments were performed at different times using different library preparation protocols to rule out contamination.

Only healthy Caucasian donors were included. Three pairs of female monozygotic twins, all aged about 18 to 30 years, were included in the twin cohort. Positive isolation kits from Invitrogen were used to isolate CD4+ and CD8+ T cell populations. Receptor libraries were prepared by 5' RACE. Sequencing was carried out with an Illumina HiSeq 2000. A universal primer binding site was introduced by template switching, and a unique molecular identifier was present in the final cDNA, enabling accurate counting of TCR cDNA molecules. Specific primers in the conserved constant-segment region were used to synthesize first-strand cDNA for the TCR alpha and beta chains. To control for contamination, every cDNA library carried two barcodes: a SMART-Mk sample barcode plus Illumina barcodes. TruSeq adapter sequences and Illumina sample barcodes were added in two successive PCR steps. Sequencing of the TCR alpha and beta cDNA libraries was done on the Illumina HiSeq platform using custom primers. Per the authors' processing: MiGEC was used to process raw reads and extract unique molecular identifiers, and MiXCR was used to find CDR3 positions. For each individual, recombination models were inferred using an EM algorithm with the repgenHMM and IGoR tools. Shared clonotype analysis was performed with the tcR package in R, normalizing sharing by the product of cloneset sizes. To study raw recombination free of thymic and clonal selection effects, out-of-frame nonproductive sequences were analyzed. TCRdb itself trimmed the public reads at Q25 with fastp, ran MiXCR and retained productive beta chains. Duplicate CDR3 protein sequences are folded into a single record with the most common DNA and genes. TCRdb's processing, not the study's, gives the V and J calls here. This sample gives over 200,000 distinct CDR3 sequences in total; around 6.5% of them show up just once. The biggest ten clones account for about 15% of the sample.

The V and J ends are trimmed by 3 bases and 7 bases, leaving 10 bases between them. From a lookup of the germline V gene (reference sequence), CDR1 and CDR2 are SEHNR and FQNEAQ. Spanning cysteine to phenylalanine, the CDR3 consists of 12 amino acids. The CDR3 DNA has 36 bases and is translated from base 1. Findings and caveats that apply to the study as a whole: Out-of-frame TCR alpha sharing in monozygotic twins was systematically underestimated by recombination models, whereas sharing between unrelated individuals was in agreement with the recombination models. Fewer insertions were carried by abundant cord blood beta clonotypes, a similar but weaker trend appeared in young adult naive repertoires, and no such trend appeared in memory repertoires. A weaker excess of twin sharing was found in beta out-of-frame sequences because the signal-to-noise ratio was lowered by fewer shared sequences. Compared with coincidental sharing between unrelated individuals, out-of-frame TCR alpha sequences shared between twins had an excess of sequences with low generation probability. Because the same donors could not be followed over many years, the conclusions depended on cross-sectional statistical analysis. Zero-insertion analyses could be partly confounded by invariant T cells such as MAIT and iNKT, although diverse VJ usage argued against such confounding for most clonotypes.

This same sample was also part of a study on T cells expressing NK-cell markers. The other study reports the following: TCR beta-chain repertoires were profiled in sorted CD3+CD56+NKG2C+, CD3+CD56+NKG2C- and CD3+CD56-NKG2C+ T-cell subsets from several donors. Among the eight sequenced donors, only one was HCMV-seronegative, while the other seven were HCMV-seropositive. To restrict sorting to alphabetaTCR-expressing T cells, an anti-gammadeltaTCR antibody was added in several experiments. For about 6 donors, the dominant CD3+CD56+NKG2C+ clonotypes were among the top 10 CD8+ clonotypes and accounted for roughly 1.0-8% of CD8+ T cells. Those dominant clonotypes were again the most abundant among CD3+CD56-NKG2C+ cells in several donors, at about 25-65%. It remained unclear whether the expanded NKG2C-expressing T cell clones were specific for HCMV antigens. The eight sequenced donors were randomly selected healthy volunteers, three men and five women. To determine HCMV serostatus, a commercial ELISA kit was used to detect HCMV-specific IgG in serum. MIGEC was used to demultiplex reads and group the reads by UMI, and MiTCR was used to assemble and quantify clonotypes. To exclude erroneous sequences, any TCR cDNA sequence not supported by at least two reads was discarded. The tcR package was used for downstream repertoire analysis, with clonotypes matched between fractions based on CDR3 nucleotide sequence plus V segment. VDJmatch was used to annotate antigen specificity against VDJdb, with one amino acid substitution in CDR3 permitted.

Recombination linked TRBV7-9 to TRBJ2-7; tentative D gene TRBD2, with 5 bases matching. This receptor was identified in a woman between 18 and 29 years old in good health. The sequenced sample was CD8+ T cells sorted from blood. The CDR3 protein sequence reads: CASSLVSGEQYF. At the DNA level, the sequence is TGTGCCAGCAGCTTGGTGTCGGGGGAGCAGTACTTC. The CDR3 plus the reference TRBV7-9 and TRBJ2-7 genes for the other parts give the full variable domain: DTGVSQNPRHKITKRGQNVTFRCDPISEHNRLYWYRQTLGQGPEFLTYFQNEAQLEKSRLLSDRFSAERPKGSFSTLEIQRTEQGDSAMYLCASSLVSGEQYFGPGTRLTVT.